The 6 T cell receptor beta chains listed next were all sequenced from one sample in a study of cytomegalovirus exposure and HLA in healthy donors. Vbeta (60) and Jbeta (13) primers were used in the PCR. Method: immunoSEQ multiplex PCR; TCRdb's copy keeps in-frame clones and lacks some. The table lists approximately 79,000 clones, around 76% of them singletons. Sequenced input: PBMCs. Every receptor here comes from a male donor in good health and CMV-seropositive.

The J gene is TRBJ2-1, the V gene TRBV19; 8 bases line up with TRBD1. CDR3 length equals 15 residues. From germline, CDR1 is LNHDA and CDR2 SQIVND (reference sequence). Germline trimming cut 4 bases from V and 2 bases from J; bases unmatched to any gene: 4. The CDR3 DNA reads TGTGCCAGTAGTACGGGGACAGGCCCCTACAATGAGCAGTTCTTC. This translates into CASSTGTGPYNEQFF.

The chain combines TRBV5-1 with TRBJ2-1; TRBD1 might be the D (6 bases). Trimming stripped 3 bases from V and 12 bases from J, with 22 bases between. Per germline, CDR1 SGHRS and CDR2 YFSETQ. The CDR3 is made up of 15 amino acids. CDR3 residues: CASSSGTRLLAVQFF. The CDR3 DNA reads as TGCGCCAGCAGCTCCGGGACACGACTCTTAGCCGTGCAGTTCTTC.

The rearrangement links TRBV11-2 to TRBJ1-1, with D possibly being TRBD1 (6 bases). This CDR3 contains 12 residues. Germline V gene lookup returns CDR1 SGHAT and CDR2 FQNNGV. V was clipped by 8 bases and J by 1 base, with 8 bases between them. The CDR3 sequence is CASGRGNTEAFF. The CDR3 coding sequence is TGTGCCAGCGGCAGGGGGAACACTGAAGCTTTCTTT.

The chain carries TRBV7-2 and TRBJ1-1; the match to TRBD1 covers 7 bases. Unmatched junction bases numbered 11, after V lost 5 bases and J lost 5 bases. Germline CDR1 and CDR2: SGHTA and FQGNSA. The CDR3 loop spans 15 amino acids. DNA for the CDR3: TGTGCCAGCAGCCCGACAGGACAGGCAGGGACTGAAGCTTTCTTT. Its translation: CASSPTGQAGTEAFF.

V gene TRBV5-1 combines with J gene TRBJ2-5, with a possible D match to TRBD1 (7 bases). This CDR3 has 12 residues. V lost 5 bases to trimming and J lost 5 bases, with 10 bases between them. The germline gives CDR1 SGHRS, CDR2 YFSETQ. CDR3 coding DNA: TGCGCCAGCAGATCAGGGGGGGAGACCCAGTACTTC. Translation: CASRSGGETQYF. The whole variable domain, filled in from reference TRBV5-1 and TRBJ2-5, reads KAGVTQTPRYLIKTRGQQVTLSCSPISGHRSVSWYQQTPGQGLQFLFEYFSETQRNKGNFPGRFSGRQFSNSRSEMNVSTLELGDSALYLCASRSGGETQYFGPGTRLLVL.

This clone was counted once. The chain employs TRBV7-6 and TRBJ2-4, with a weak D call TRBD1 (5 bases). V was shortened by 0 bases and J by 7 bases, with 22 bases between the two germline ends. There are 18 residues in the CDR3. Per the germline V gene, CDR1 is SGHVS and CDR2 is FNYEAQ. The chain's CDR3 is CASSLASKWASQDNIQYF. CDR3 nucleotide sequence: TGTGCCAGCAGCTTAGCCTCAAAATGGGCATCACAGGACAACATTCAGTACTTC.